In its sample, the clone carrying this TCR beta chain was seen a few times. Its target is not known. Template switching (which added a universal primer site) was used, and cDNA carried unique molecular identifiers. MiXCR was run by TCRdb on the 5' RACE reads, yielding one entry per CDR3 protein. Found here are about 530,000 distinct CDR3 sequences, 12% to 15% of them singletons; the top ten hold around 0.48%. V lost 0 bases and J lost 13; bases outside the gene matches: 9. The CDR3 extends over 15 amino acids. Germline CDR1 SGHDN, CDR2 FVKESK. The sample is drawn from a study of identical twins. Study results and caveats: Invariant populations such as MAIT and iNKT cells could partly muddle zero-insertion analyses. In monozygotic twins, models underestimated the sharing of out-of-frame TCR alpha. Twin pairs' shared out-of-frame alpha sequences were enriched in low generation probability.

These data were likewise used in another study, on yellow fever vaccine responses in identical twins.

The sample taken for sequencing was CD4+ T cells sorted from blood. This receptor was taken from a woman aged 18-29 years in good health. The J gene is TRBJ2-1, the V gene TRBV14, with 10 bases aligning to TRBD2. This chain's CDR3 is CASSQDQASGRQQFF. CDR3 bases: TGTGCCAGCAGCCAAGATCAGGCTAGCGGGAGACAACAGTTCTTC.